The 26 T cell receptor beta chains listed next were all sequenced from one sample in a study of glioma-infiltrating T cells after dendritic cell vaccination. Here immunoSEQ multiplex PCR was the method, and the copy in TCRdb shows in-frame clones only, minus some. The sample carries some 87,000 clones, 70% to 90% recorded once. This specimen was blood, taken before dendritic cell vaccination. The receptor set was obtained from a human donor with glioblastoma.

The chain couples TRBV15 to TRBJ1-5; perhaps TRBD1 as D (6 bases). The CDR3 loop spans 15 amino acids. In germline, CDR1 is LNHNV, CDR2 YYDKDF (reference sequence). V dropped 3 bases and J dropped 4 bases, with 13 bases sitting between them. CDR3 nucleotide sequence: TGTGCCACCAGCAGTCAACTAACAGGGAATCAGCCCCAGCATTTT. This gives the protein CATSSQLTGNQPQHF.

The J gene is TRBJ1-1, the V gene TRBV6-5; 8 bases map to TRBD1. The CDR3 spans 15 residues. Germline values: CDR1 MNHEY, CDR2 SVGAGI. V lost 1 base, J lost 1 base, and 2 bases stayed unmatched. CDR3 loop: CASSYWGQENTEAFF. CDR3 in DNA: TGTGCCAGCAGTTACTGGGGACAGGAGAACACTGAAGCTTTCTTT.

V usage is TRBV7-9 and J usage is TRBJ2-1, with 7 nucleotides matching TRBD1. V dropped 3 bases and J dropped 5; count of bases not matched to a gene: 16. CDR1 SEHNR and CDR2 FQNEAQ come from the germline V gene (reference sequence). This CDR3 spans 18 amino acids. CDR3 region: CASSFFLLGTEVHNEQFF. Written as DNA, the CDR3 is TGTGCCAGCAGCTTCTTCCTCCTGGGGACAGAAGTACACAATGAGCAGTTCTTC.

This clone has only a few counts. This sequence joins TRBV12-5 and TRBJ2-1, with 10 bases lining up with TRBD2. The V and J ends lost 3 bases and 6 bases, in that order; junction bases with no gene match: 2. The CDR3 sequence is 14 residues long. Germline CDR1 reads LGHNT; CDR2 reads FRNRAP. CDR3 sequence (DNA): TGTGCTAGTGGTTTAGCGGGAGGGAGCAATGAGCAGTTCTTC. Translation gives CASGLAGGSNEQFF.

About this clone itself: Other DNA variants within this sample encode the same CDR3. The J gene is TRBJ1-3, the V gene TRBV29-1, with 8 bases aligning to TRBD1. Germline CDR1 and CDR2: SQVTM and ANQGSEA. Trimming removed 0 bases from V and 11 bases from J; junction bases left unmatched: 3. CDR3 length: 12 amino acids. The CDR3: CSVEEGTGPIYF. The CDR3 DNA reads TGCAGCGTTGAAGAAGGGACAGGACCCATATATTTT.

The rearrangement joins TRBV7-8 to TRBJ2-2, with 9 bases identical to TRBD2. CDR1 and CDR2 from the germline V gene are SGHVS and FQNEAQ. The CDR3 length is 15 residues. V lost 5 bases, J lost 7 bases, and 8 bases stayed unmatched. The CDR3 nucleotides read TGTGCCAGCAGCGATAGCGGGAGAGGCGGCGGGGAGCTGTTTTTT. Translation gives CASSDSGRGGGELFF.

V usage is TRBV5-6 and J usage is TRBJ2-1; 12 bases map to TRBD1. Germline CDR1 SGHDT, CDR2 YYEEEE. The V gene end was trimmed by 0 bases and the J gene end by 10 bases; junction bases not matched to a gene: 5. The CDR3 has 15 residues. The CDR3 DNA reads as TGTGCCAGCAGCTTGGGGGACAGGGGGCTTCGAGAGCAGTTCTTC. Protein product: CASSLGDRGLREQFF.

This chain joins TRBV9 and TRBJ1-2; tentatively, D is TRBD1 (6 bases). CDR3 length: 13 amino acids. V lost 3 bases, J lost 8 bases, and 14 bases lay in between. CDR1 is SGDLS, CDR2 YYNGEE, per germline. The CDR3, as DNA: TGTGCCAGCAGCGGTACAGGGCGATGGGGCTACACCTTC. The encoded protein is CASSGTGRWGYTF.

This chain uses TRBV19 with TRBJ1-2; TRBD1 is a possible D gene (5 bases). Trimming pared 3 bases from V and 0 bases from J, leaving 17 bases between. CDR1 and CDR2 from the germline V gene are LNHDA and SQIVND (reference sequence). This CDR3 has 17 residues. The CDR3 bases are TGTGCCAGTAGTATTAGCCGGGGGGTGGATACTAACTATGGCTACACCTTC. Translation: CASSISRGVDTNYGYTF.

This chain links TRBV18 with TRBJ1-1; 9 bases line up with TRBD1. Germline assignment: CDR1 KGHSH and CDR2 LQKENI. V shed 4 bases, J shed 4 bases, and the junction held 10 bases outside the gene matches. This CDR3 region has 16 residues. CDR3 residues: CASSLQGALPLTEAFF. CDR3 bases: TGTGCCAGCTCACTACAGGGGGCTCTCCCCCTCACTGAAGCTTTCTTT.

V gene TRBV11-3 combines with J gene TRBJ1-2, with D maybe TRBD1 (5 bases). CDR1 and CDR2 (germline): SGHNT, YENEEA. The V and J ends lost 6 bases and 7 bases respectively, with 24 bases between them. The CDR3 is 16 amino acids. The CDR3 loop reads CASSSGGGTPLGGYTF. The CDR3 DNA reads TGTGCCAGCAGTTCTGGGGGGGGGACTCCTTTAGGTGGCTACACCTTC.

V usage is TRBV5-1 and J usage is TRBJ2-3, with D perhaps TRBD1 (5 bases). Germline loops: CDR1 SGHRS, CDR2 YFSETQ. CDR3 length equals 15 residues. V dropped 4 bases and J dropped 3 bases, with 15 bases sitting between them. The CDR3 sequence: CASSINNQGTDTQYF. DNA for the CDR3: TGCGCCAGCAGCATCAATAATCAGGGAACAGATACGCAGTATTTT. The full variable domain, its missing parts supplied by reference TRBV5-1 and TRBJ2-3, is KAGVTQTPRYLIKTRGQQVTLSCSPISGHRSVSWYQQTPGQGLQFLFEYFSETQRNKGNFPGRFSGRQFSNSRSEMNVSTLELGDSALYLCASSINNQGTDTQYFGPGTRLTVL.

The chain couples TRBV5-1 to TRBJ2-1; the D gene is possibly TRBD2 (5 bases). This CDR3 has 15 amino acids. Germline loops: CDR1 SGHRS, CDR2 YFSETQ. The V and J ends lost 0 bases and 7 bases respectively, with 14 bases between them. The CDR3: CASSLVARVPNEQFF. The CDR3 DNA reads TGCGCCAGCAGCTTGGTCGCGCGGGTCCCGAATGAGCAGTTCTTC.

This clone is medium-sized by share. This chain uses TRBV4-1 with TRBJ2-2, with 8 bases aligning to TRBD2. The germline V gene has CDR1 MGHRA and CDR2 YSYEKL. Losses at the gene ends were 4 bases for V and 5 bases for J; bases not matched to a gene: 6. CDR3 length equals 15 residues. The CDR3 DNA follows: TGCGCCAGCAGCCCTCTCGGCGGGGGGACCGGGGAGCTGTTTTTT. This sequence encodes CASSPLGGGTGELFF.

The CDR3 nucleotides are TGTGCCAGCAGCAATGGCCTTGGGGGGGCCGATACGCAGTATTTT. Amino acid sequence: CASSNGLGGADTQYF. V is TRBV5-4 and J is TRBJ2-3; D possibly corresponds to TRBD2 (7 bases). The germline gives CDR1 SGHNT, CDR2 YYREEE (reference sequence). With 4 bases removed from V and 6 bases from J, the gap between germline ends came to 18 bases. The CDR3 has 15 residues.

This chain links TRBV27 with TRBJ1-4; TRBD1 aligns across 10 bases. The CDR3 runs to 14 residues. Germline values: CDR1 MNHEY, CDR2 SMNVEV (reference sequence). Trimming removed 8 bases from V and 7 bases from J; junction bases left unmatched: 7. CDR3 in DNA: TGTGCCAGCTCCCCGGGACAGGGGAGTGAAAAACTGTTTTTT. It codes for CASSPGQGSEKLFF.

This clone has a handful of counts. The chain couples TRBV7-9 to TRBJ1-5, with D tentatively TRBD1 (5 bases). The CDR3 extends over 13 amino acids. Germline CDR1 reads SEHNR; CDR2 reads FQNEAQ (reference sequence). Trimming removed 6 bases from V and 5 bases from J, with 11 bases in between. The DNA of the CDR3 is TGTGCCAGCAGTAAATGGGGGGATCAGCCCCAGCATTTT. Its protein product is CASSKWGDQPQHF.

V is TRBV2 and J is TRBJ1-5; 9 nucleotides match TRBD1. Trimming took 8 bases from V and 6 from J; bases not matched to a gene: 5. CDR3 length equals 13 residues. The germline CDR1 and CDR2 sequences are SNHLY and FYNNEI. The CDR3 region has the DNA TGTGCCAGCCGAGGGACAGGGATTCAGCCCCAGCATTTT. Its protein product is CASRGTGIQPQHF.

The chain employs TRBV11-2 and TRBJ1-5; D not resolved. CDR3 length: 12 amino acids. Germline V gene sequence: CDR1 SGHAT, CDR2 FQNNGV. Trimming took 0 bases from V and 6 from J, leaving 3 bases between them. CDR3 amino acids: CASSLDGQPQHF. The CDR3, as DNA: TGTGCCAGCAGCTTAGACGGTCAGCCCCAGCATTTT. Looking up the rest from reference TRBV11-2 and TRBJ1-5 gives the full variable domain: EAGVAQSPRYKIIEKRQSVAFWCNPISGHATLYWYQQILGQGPKLLIQFQNNGVVDDSQLPKDRFSAERLKGVDSTLKIQPAKLEDSAVYLCASSLDGQPQHFGDGTRLSIL.

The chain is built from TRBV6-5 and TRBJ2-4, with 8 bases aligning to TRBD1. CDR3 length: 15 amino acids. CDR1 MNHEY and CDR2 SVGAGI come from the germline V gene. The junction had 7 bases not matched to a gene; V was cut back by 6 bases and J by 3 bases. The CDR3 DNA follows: TGTGCCAGCAGCTCAGGGGGCGTAGGCAAAAACATTCAGTACTTC. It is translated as CASSSGGVGKNIQYF.

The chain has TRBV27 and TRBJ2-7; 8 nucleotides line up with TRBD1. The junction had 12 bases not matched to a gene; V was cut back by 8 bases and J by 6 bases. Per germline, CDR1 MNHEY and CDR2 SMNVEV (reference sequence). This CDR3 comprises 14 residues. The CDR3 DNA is TGTGCCAGCGGGCCAAGACAGGGGTTTAGCGAGCAGTACTTC. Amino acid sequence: CASGPRQGFSEQYF.

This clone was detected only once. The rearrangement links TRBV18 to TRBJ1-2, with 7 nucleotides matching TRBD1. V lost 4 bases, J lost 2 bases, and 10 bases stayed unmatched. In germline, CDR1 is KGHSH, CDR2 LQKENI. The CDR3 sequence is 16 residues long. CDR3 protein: CASSLLGQALNYGYTF. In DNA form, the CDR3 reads TGTGCCAGCTCACTACTAGGACAGGCACTAAACTATGGCTACACCTTC.

CDR3 nucleotides: TGTGCCAGCAGCCTGGGACTAGCGGGGGCGAAAAGCACAGATACGCAGTATTTT. This encodes CASSLGLAGAKSTDTQYF. The chain employs TRBV5-4 and TRBJ2-3, with 14 nucleotides matching TRBD2. CDR1 and CDR2 (germline): SGHNT, YYREEE (reference sequence). V shed 4 bases, J shed 0 bases, and the junction held 7 bases outside the gene matches. The CDR3 consists of 18 residues. Variable domain in full (rest from reference TRBV5-4 and TRBJ2-3): ETGVTQSPTHLIKTRGQQVTLRCSSQSGHNTVSWYQQALGQGPQFIFQYYREEENGRGNFPPRFSGLQFPNYSSELNVNALELDDSALYLCASSLGLAGAKSTDTQYFGPGTRLTVL.

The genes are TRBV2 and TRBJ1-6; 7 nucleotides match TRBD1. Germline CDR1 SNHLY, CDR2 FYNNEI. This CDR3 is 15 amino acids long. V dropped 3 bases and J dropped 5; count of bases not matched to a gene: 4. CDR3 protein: CASSEDRPDNSPLHF. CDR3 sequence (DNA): TGTGCCAGCAGTGAGGACAGGCCAGATAATTCACCCCTCCACTTT.

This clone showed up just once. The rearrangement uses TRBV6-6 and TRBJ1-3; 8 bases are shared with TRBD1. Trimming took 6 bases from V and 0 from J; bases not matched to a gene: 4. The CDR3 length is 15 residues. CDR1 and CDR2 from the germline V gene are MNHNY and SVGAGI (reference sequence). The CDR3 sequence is CASRGTGGSGNTIYF. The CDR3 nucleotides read TGTGCCAGCAGGGGAACAGGGGGCTCTGGAAACACCATATATTTT.

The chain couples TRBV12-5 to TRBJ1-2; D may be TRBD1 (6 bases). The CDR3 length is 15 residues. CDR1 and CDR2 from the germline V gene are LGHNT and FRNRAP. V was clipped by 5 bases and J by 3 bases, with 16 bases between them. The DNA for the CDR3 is TGTGCTAGTGGTCCATCAAGGACAGACGACTATGGCTACACCTTC. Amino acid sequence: CASGPSRTDDYGYTF.